Listed here is a single T cell receptor beta chain. As yet, its antigen is unknown. This CDR3 has 13 residues. V was shortened by 5 bases and J by 0 bases, with 10 bases between the two germline ends. Germline V gives CDR1 GTSNPN, CDR2 SVGIG (reference sequence). Preparation of the TCRbeta library used unique molecular identifiers. Each CDR3 protein is one row after TCRdb ran MiXCR on the PCR reads. Seen here are around 190,000 distinct CDR3 sequences, 6.6% observed once, and the top ten hold more than 5.5%. This specimen belongs to a study of T-cell reconstitution after alpha-beta-depleted transplantation in children. Whole-study findings and limits: Diversity and T-cell counts at one year after transplant derived mostly from new T cells.

The V call is TRBV30, the J call TRBJ1-1, with D possibly being TRBD1 (5 bases). The input for sequencing was PBMCs, taken before TCRalphabeta/CD19-depleted stem cell transplant. The sequence came from a boy aged 2 to 10 with acute lymphoblastic leukemia, due to receive a stem cell transplant. The CDR3 DNA follows: TGTGCCTGGGGCAGACAGTTGAACACTGAAGCTTTCTTT. Its translation is CAWGRQLNTEAFF.